This TCR beta chain originates from a study of blood T cell repertoires in COVID-19. Per germline, CDR1 LGHDT and CDR2 YNNKEL (reference sequence). The CDR3 loop spans 14 amino acids. Trimming cost V 1 base and J 15 bases, with 18 bases left between them. Generated by immunoSEQ multiplex PCR, the TCRdb table keeps only in-frame clones and is missing some. The sample lists approximately 96,000 clones; 70% to 90% were seen once. Sequenced: peripheral blood. The sequence was collected from a woman aged 80 or over with acute or convalescent COVID-19. This chain uses TRBV3-1 (or the pseudogene TRBV3-2) with TRBJ2-2; TRBD2 might be the D (6 bases). CDR3 sequence: CASSQGGGTPAVFF. The DNA of the CDR3 is TGTGCCAGCAGCCAAGGAGGAGGGACTCCCGCGGTGTTTTTT.